A single sample gave rise to the 6 T cell receptor beta chains below, sequenced in a study of T cells in Graves' hyperthyroidism and ophthalmopathy (dated 2019 in TCRdb). The library came from multiplex PCR. Sequencing relied on an Illumina HiSeq 2000. The TCR beta CDR3 regions were amplified from RNA transcripts. The first round of RT-PCR for the TCR CDR3 was performed with the HTBI primer set and the Qiagen OneStep RT-PCR kit. TCRdb redid the processing of the public reads, applying fastp at Q25 and MiXCR, and retained in-frame beta chains. Each entry is one CDR3 protein sequence, shown with its most common DNA and genes. Present in this sample are under 800,000 distinct CDR3 sequences, 11% to 15% of which were seen just once. Approximately 10% of the sample belongs to the ten largest clones. Sample: blood. These receptors originate from a woman between 18 and 29 years old with Graves' hyperthyroidism.

The CDR3: CASSSTLTSNEKLFF. In DNA, the CDR3 is TGTGCCAGCAGCTCAACTCTTACATCTAATGAAAAACTGTTTTTT. The chain carries TRBV7-2 and TRBJ1-4; D is unclear. Germline CDR1 is SGHTA and CDR2 is FQGNSA. Trimming took off 4 bases at V and 3 bases at J, with 12 bases between the two ends. The CDR3 is made up of 15 amino acids.

This rearrangement joins TRBV4-1 to TRBJ2-3, with 12 bases that match TRBD2. This CDR3 region has 18 residues. Unmatched junction bases numbered 8, after V lost 4 bases and J lost 0 bases. Germline CDR1 and CDR2: MGHRA and YSYEKL. The CDR3 DNA sequence: TGCGCCAGCAGCCCGGGACTAGCGGGTTTAATTAGCACAGATACGCAGTATTTT. Translated, it gives CASSPGLAGLISTDTQYF.

The CDR3 sequence: CASSYERAVTEQFF. The CDR3 bases are TGTGCCAGCAGCTATGAGAGGGCCGTAACTGAGCAGTTCTTC. The chain employs TRBV6-2 or TRBV6-3 and TRBJ2-1; D is perhaps TRBD2 (5 bases). Per germline, CDR1 MNHEY and CDR2 SVGEGT. Trimming pared 6 bases from V and 9 bases from J, leaving 18 bases between. This CDR3 region has 14 residues.

This clonotype was detected many times. The rearrangement links TRBV6-5 to TRBJ1-2, with D unresolved. Germline values: CDR1 MNHEY, CDR2 SVGAGI. V lost 1 base and J lost 2, with 8 bases in between. The CDR3 extends over 14 amino acids. Written as DNA, the CDR3 is TGTGCCAGCAGTTACTTTCGGGAGAACTATGGCTACACCTTC. Translating it yields CASSYFRENYGYTF.

Ten or more counts support this clonotype. This chain uses TRBV18 with TRBJ2-7; TRBD2 matches 7 bases. V lost 0 bases, J lost 2 bases, and 1 base stayed unmatched. The CDR3 runs 14 residues. Germline loops: CDR1 KGHSH, CDR2 LQKENI. CDR3 sequence reads: CASSPPGLTYEQYF. The CDR3 DNA sequence: TGTGCCAGCTCACCACCGGGACTAACCTACGAGCAGTACTTC. The full variable domain, with the rest looked up from reference TRBV18 and TRBJ2-7, is NAGVMQNPRHLVRRRGQEARLRCSPMKGHSHVYWYRQLPEEGLKFMVYLQKENIIDESGMPKERFSAEFPKEGPSILRIQQVVRGDSAAYFCASSPPGLTYEQYFGPGTRLTVT.

This clonotype appeared many times. CDR3 bases: TGTGCCAGCAGCATGTACGGACAGACCCTCTATGGCTACACCTTC. Translated, it gives CASSMYGQTLYGYTF. The rearrangement joins TRBV7-2 to TRBJ1-2, with TRBD1 as a possible D gene (6 bases). V dropped 5 bases and J dropped 4 bases, with 17 bases sitting between them. CDR1 SGHTA and CDR2 FQGNSA come from the germline V gene. The CDR3 covers 15 residues.